Presented here are 17 T cell receptor beta chains from one specimen sequenced in a study of CD8+ T cells in alopecia areata. The treatment was: oral pan-JAK inhibitor, 5-10 mg twice daily. Following extraction, RNA underwent reverse transcription to cDNA, which served as the sequencing template. Libraries were prepared by immunoSEQ multiplex PCR; TCRdb keeps only in-frame clonotypes and omits some of them. Of fewer than 250,000 clones in the sample, 64% were seen once. The material was CD4+ T cells sorted from blood, obtained at week 4, from a patient treated with tofacitinib. These TCRs come from a human donor with alopecia areata.

The chain is built from TRBV10-3 and TRBJ1-1, with D possibly matching TRBD1 (6 bases). Trimming stripped 11 bases from V and 5 bases from J, with 18 bases between. The germline gives CDR1 ENHRY, CDR2 SYGVKD. CDR3 length: 13 residues. Here the CDR3 DNA reads TGTGCCGCCCAGGGGCAGGAGGGGACTGAAGCTTTCTTT. Translation gives CAAQGQEGTEAFF.

This clone occurred a few times. This chain links TRBV15 with TRBJ2-1; D is uncertain. Germline loops: CDR1 LNHNV, CDR2 YYDKDF (reference sequence). V lost 0 bases and J 3 bases, leaving 6 bases between the germline ends. The CDR3 has 14 amino acids. CDR3: CATSRDRGYNEQFF. The CDR3 nucleotides read TGTGCCACCAGCAGAGATAGAGGCTACAATGAGCAGTTCTTC.

This clone was detected a few times. The chain recombines TRBV25-1 with TRBJ2-1; D is ambiguous. The V gene lost 6 bases and the J gene lost 4 bases, with 4 bases spanning the gap. The CDR3 is made up of 11 amino acids. CDR1 and CDR2 (germline): MGHDK, SYGVNS. The CDR3 loop reads CASRQYNEQFF. The CDR3 bases are TGTGCCAGCAGGCAGTACAATGAGCAGTTCTTC. The variable domain in full, completed from reference TRBV25-1 and TRBJ2-1, reads EADIYQTPRYLVIGTGKKITLECSQTMGHDKMYWYQQDPGMELHLIHYSYGVNSTEKGDLSSESTVSRIRTEHFPLTLESARPSHTSQYLCASRQYNEQFFGPGTRLTVL.

The J gene is TRBJ2-6, the V gene TRBV10-3; tentative D call: TRBD1 (5 bases). The length of the CDR3 is 14 residues. The ends were cut back, 9 bases at V and 0 bases at J, with 9 bases in the middle. Germline V gene lookup returns CDR1 ENHRY and CDR2 SYGVKD. CDR3 DNA sequence: TGTGCCATGGCCAGGGACTCTGGGGCCAACGTCCTGACTTTC. This codes for CAMARDSGANVLTF.

The rearrangement links TRBV30 to TRBJ2-6; D is unresolved. Trimming took 2 bases from V and 4 from J, leaving 21 bases between them. Germline assignment: CDR1 GTSNPN and CDR2 SVGIG (reference sequence). The CDR3 covers 18 residues. The CDR3 coding sequence is TGTGCCTGGAGTCCCTACTGGACCCGAAAAACCGGGGCCAACGTCCTGACTTTC. Translation gives CAWSPYWTRKTGANVLTF.

The CDR3 loop reads CASSTTRQGTEAFF. Here the CDR3 DNA reads TGTGCCAGTAGTACAACCCGACAGGGAACTGAAGCTTTCTTT. The V call is TRBV19, the J call TRBJ1-1, with 7 bases identical to TRBD1. CDR3 length equals 14 residues. V shed 4 bases, J shed 5 bases, and the junction held 7 bases outside the gene matches. CDR1 is LNHDA, CDR2 SQIVND, per germline (reference sequence). Full variable domain (rest looked up from reference TRBV19 and TRBJ1-1): DGGITQSPKYLFRKEGQNVTLSCEQNLNHDAMYWYRQDPGQGLRLIYYSQIVNDFQKGDIAEGYSVSREKKESFPLTVTSAQKNPTAFYLCASSTTRQGTEAFFGQGTRLTVV.

The J gene is TRBJ2-3, the V gene TRBV4-2; 11 bases match TRBD2. The CDR3 spans 17 residues. Trimming took 1 base from V and 2 from J; bases not matched to a gene: 5. Per the germline V gene, CDR1 is LGHNA and CDR2 is YNFKEQ. CDR3 DNA sequence: TGTGCCAGCAGCCAAGGGGCTAGCGGGGGGATCACAGATACGCAGTATTTT. Its translation is CASSQGASGGITDTQYF.

This clone was seen a handful of times. J is TRBJ1-1 and V is TRBV7-9; D not resolved. Germline V gives CDR1 SEHNR, CDR2 FQNEAQ (reference sequence). The CDR3 covers 14 residues. V lost 8 bases and J lost 0, with 13 bases in between. CDR3 in DNA: TGTGCCAGCGGTCAAAACACAGTGAACACTGAAGCTTTCTTT. Its protein product is CASGQNTVNTEAFF.

J is TRBJ1-3 and V is TRBV29-1; D perhaps matches TRBD1 (6 bases). V was pared by 6 bases and J by 4 bases, with 13 bases between. CDR3 length: 13 amino acids. The germline CDR1 and CDR2 sequences are SQVTM and ANQGSEA. The chain's CDR3 is CSVPGGPGNTIYF. CDR3 in DNA: TGCAGCGTGCCCGGGGGGCCCGGAAACACCATATATTTT.

This rearrangement joins TRBV14 to TRBJ2-5; D is tentatively TRBD1 or TRBD2 (6 bases each). Trimming took 0 bases from V and 4 from J, leaving 15 bases between them. CDR3 length equals 16 residues. CDR1 is SGHDN and CDR2 is FVKESK in the germline V gene. CDR3 protein: CASSQDPRGPRETQYF. CDR3 DNA sequence: TGTGCCAGCAGCCAAGATCCACGGGGGCCCCGAGAGACCCAGTACTTC.

V is TRBV15 and J is TRBJ1-1; no firm D call. CDR1 and CDR2 from the germline V gene are LNHNV and YYDKDF (reference sequence). With 0 bases removed from V and 8 bases from J, the gap between germline ends came to 16 bases. This CDR3 contains 15 residues. DNA of the CDR3: TGTGCCACCAGCAGAGATGGAATTCGAGGGTCCGAAGCTTTCTTT. Translated, it gives CATSRDGIRGSEAFF.

This clone was recorded a few times. This chain uses TRBV7-9 with TRBJ2-5; 7 bases align to TRBD1. The trim removed 4 bases at V and 2 bases at J, leaving 16 bases unmatched. CDR3 length: 18 residues. CDR1 and CDR2 from the germline V gene are SEHNR and FQNEAQ (reference sequence). CDR3 protein: CASSSRIGDRAIQETQYF. In DNA, the CDR3 is TGTGCCAGCAGCTCAAGGATAGGGGACAGAGCAATTCAAGAGACCCAGTACTTC.

The chain combines TRBV29-1 with TRBJ2-1, with 10 bases lining up with TRBD2. CDR1 SQVTM and CDR2 ANQGSEA come from the germline V gene. Unmatched junction bases numbered 6, after V lost 6 bases and J lost 4 bases. The CDR3 consists of 14 residues. In DNA, the CDR3 is TGCAGCGTAAAGAGCGGGGGGGCGTACAATGAGCAGTTCTTC. This translates into CSVKSGGAYNEQFF.

The chain combines TRBV7-2 with TRBJ2-7; a weak D match, TRBD2 (5 bases). V was shortened by 1 base and J by 5 bases, with 21 bases between the two germline ends. CDR3 length: 17 residues. Germline V CDR1 and CDR2: SGHTA, FQGNSA. In nucleotides, the CDR3 is TGTGCCAGCAGCTTAGATCCGGTCGGGAAAACAAGCAACGAGCAGTACTTC. It yields the protein CASSLDPVGKTSNEQYF.

The rearrangement links TRBV7-2 to TRBJ2-7; D not certain. The germline CDR1 and CDR2 sequences are SGHTA and FQGNSA. CDR3 length: 14 amino acids. Trimming cost V 1 base and J 0 bases, with 7 bases left between them. The CDR3 DNA reads TGTGCCAGCAGCTTAGATCCTCTCTCCTACGAGCAGTACTTC. It specifies CASSLDPLSYEQYF. Using reference TRBV7-2 and TRBJ2-7 for the parts outside the CDR3, the full variable domain is GAGVSQSPSNKVTEKGKDVELRCDPISGHTALYWYRQSLGQGLEFLIYFQGNSAPDKSGLPSDRFSAERTGGSVSTLTIQRTQQEDSAVYLCASSLDPLSYEQYFGPGTRLTVT.

The J gene is TRBJ2-3, the V gene TRBV29-1, with D perhaps assigned TRBD1 or TRBD2 (5 bases each). This CDR3 has 14 residues. Trimming took 6 bases from V and 4 from J, leaving 17 bases between them. Per germline, CDR1 SQVTM and CDR2 ANQGSEA. CDR3 bases: TGCAGCGTCAAGACAGTCGGGGCCCCAGATACGCAGTATTTT. It specifies CSVKTVGAPDTQYF.

The chain employs TRBV30 and TRBJ2-7, with 10 bases lining up with TRBD1. The germline V gene has CDR1 GTSNPN and CDR2 SVGIG (reference sequence). This CDR3 has 15 residues. The ends lost 2 bases at V and 1 base at J; junction bases unmatched: 5. This CDR3 reads CAWSPPGQGSYEQYF. DNA for the CDR3: TGTGCCTGGAGTCCCCCGGGACAGGGGTCCTACGAGCAGTACTTC.